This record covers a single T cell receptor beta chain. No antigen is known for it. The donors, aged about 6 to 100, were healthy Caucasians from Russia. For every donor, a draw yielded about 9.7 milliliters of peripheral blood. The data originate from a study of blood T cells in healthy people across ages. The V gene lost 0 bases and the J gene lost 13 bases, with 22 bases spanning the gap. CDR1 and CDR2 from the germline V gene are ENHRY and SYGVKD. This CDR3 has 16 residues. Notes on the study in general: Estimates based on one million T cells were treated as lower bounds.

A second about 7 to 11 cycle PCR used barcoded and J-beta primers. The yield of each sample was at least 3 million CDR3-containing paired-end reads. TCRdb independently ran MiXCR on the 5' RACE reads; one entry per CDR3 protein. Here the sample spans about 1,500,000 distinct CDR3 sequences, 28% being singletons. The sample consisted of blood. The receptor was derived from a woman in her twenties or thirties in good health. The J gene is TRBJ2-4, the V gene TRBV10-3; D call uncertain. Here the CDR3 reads CAISESSGISYNEQYF. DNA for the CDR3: TGTGCCATCAGTGAGTCGAGTGGTATCTCCTACAATGAGCAGTACTTC.